The 2 T cell receptor beta chains presented below share a single source sample, sequenced in a study of identical twins. MiXCR, applied by TCRdb to the 5' RACE reads, yields one record per CDR3 protein. The table records about 480,000 distinct CDR3 sequences, 14% of them present only once. In addition, the sample was reused for a study of yellow fever vaccine responses in identical twins.

Sequencing used CD4+ T cells sorted from blood. The receptors shown here come from a woman in her late teens or twenties in good health.

The chain employs TRBV20-1 and TRBJ2-7; D may be TRBD1 or TRBD2 (5 bases each). V was clipped by 4 bases and J by 6 bases, with 22 bases between them. The CDR3 contains 15 residues. CDR1 and CDR2 from the germline V gene are DFQATT and SNEGSKA (reference sequence). CDR3 residues: CSANPRLLPGGEQYF. CDR3 DNA sequence: TGCAGTGCTAACCCGAGACTTCTCCCTGGGGGCGAGCAGTACTTC.

The sample holds a few counts of this clonotype. V is TRBV5-1 and J is TRBJ2-3, with 8 positions matching TRBD2. Germline CDR1 SGHRS, CDR2 YFSETQ. V lost 6 bases and J lost 4; bases outside the gene matches: 7. CDR3 size: 14 residues. CDR3 sequence: CASIGGGSSDTQYF. In DNA, the CDR3 is TGCGCCAGCATCGGCGGGGGGTCTTCAGATACGCAGTATTTT.